This T cell receptor (beta chain) was retrieved from a study of metastatic and nonmetastatic thyroid tumors. Study-wide background: Repertoire comparison spanned blood and tumor or nodule tissue of malignant and benign thyroid patients.

Original handling: The study took CDR3 differences across clinicopathological groups and made a distant-metastasis classifier for papillary thyroid cancer from them. Through MiXCR, TCRdb re-clonotyped the PCR reads. TCRdb, rather than the study authors, made the V and J calls. The sample holds about 14,000 clones, approximately 30% seen once. Findings of the study overall: It was reported that TCR beta diversity was significantly higher in malignant thyroid tumors than benign nodules, in blood and tumor.

Among the patients, none had received any treatment before thyroid surgery. This clone is medium-sized within its sample. Its antigen is still unknown. Per germline, CDR1 MDHEN and CDR2 SYDVKM. The ends were cut back, 0 bases at V and 5 bases at J, with 11 bases in the middle. CDR3 length: 15 amino acids. The source is a female donor with papillary thyroid cancer or a benign thyroid nodule (not recorded which). Some clones in this sample may be carry-over from other donors' samples. The rearrangement joins TRBV28 to TRBJ1-5; D is undetermined. The sequenced sample consisted of tumor tissue. The CDR3 loop is CASSLWEASHQPQHF. CDR3 bases: TGTGCCAGCAGTTTATGGGAGGCGAGCCATCAGCCCCAGCATTTT.